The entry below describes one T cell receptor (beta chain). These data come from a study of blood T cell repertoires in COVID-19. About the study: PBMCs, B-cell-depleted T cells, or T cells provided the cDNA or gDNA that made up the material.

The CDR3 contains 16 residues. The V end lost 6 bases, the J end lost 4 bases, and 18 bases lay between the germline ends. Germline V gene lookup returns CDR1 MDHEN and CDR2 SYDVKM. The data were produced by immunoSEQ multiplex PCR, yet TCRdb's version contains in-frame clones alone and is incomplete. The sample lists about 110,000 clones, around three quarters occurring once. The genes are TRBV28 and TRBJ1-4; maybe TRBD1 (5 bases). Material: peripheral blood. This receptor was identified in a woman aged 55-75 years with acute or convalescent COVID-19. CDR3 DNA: TGTGCCAGCAGCAACACCAGGGCTTCCCTTAATGAAAAACTGTTTTTT. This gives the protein CASSNTRASLNEKLFF.